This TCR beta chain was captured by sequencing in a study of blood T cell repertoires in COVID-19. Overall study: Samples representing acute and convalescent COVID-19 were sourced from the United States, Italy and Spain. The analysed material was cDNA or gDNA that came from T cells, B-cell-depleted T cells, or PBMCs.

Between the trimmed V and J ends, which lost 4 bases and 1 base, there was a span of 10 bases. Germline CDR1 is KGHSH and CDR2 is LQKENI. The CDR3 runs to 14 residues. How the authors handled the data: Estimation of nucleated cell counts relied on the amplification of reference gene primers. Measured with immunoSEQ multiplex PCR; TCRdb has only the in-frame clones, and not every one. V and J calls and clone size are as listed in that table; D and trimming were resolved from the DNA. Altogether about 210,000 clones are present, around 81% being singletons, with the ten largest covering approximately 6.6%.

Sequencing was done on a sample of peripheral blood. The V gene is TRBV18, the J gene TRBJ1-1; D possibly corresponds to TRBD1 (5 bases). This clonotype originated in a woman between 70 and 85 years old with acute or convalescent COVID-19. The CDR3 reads CASSRDWSNTEAFF. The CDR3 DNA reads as TGTGCCAGCTCACGGGACTGGTCGAACACTGAAGCTTTCTTT.